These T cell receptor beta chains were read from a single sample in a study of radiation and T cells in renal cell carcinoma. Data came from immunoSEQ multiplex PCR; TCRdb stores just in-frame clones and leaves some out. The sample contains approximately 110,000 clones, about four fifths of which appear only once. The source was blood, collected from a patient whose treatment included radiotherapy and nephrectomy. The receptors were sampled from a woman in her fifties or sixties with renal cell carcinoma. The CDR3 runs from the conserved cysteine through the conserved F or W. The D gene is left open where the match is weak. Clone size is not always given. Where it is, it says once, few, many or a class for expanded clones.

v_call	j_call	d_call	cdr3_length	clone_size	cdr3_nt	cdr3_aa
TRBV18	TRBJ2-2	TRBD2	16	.	TGTGCCAGCTCACCACTAGCGGGGGCGAACACCGGGGAGCTGTTTTTT	CASSPLAGANTGELFF
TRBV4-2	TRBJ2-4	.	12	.	TGTGCCAGCAGCCAAGGACCGCTGCGTCAGTACTTC	CASSQGPLRQYF
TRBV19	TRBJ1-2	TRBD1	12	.	TGTGCCAGTAGTATCCGGGACAGCGCCTACACCTTC	CASSIRDSAYTF
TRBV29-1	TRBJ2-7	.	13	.	TGCAGCTACCGAGGGACGGGCTCCTACGAGCAGTACTTC	CSYRGTGSYEQYF
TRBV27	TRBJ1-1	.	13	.	TGTGCCAGCAGTTGGGTTATGAACACTGAAGCTTTCTTT	CASSWVMNTEAFF
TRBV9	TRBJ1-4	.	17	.	TGTGCCAGCAGCGGGGATGTAAACTCCGCAACTAATGAAAAACTGTTTTTT	CASSGDVNSATNEKLFF
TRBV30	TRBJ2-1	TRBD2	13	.	TGTGCCTGTCTGCGGGAGGCTTACAATGAGCAGTTCTTC	CACLREAYNEQFF
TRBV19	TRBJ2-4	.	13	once	TGTGCCAGTAGTATTCGGACACAAAACATTCAGTACTTC	CASSIRTQNIQYF
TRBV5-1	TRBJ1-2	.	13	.	TGCGCCAGCAGCTGGAGGCTAGGTAACGGCTACACCTTC	CASSWRLGNGYTF
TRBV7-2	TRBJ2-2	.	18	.	TGTGCCAGCAGCTTAGTCCCGGGAGGGACAGTGAACACCGGGGAGCTGTTTTTT	CASSLVPGGTVNTGELFF
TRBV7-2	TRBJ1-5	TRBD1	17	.	TGTGCCAGCAGCTCCCACCCGACAGGGAGAGGGTTGCAGCCCCAGCATTTT	CASSSHPTGRGLQPQHF
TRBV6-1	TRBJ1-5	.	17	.	TGTGCCAGCAGTGGGGGGTATGCGGTTTTTAGCAATCAGCCCCAGCATTTT	CASSGGYAVFSNQPQHF
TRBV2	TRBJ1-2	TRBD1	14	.	TGTGCCAGCAGTAGCGGGACAGCCACTGGCGGCTACACCTTC	CASSSGTATGGYTF
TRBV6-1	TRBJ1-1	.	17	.	TGTGCCAGCAGTGAAGAATCGTCGGGGGGATGGAACACTGAAGCTTTCTTT	CASSEESSGGWNTEAFF
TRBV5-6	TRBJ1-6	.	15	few	TGTGCCAGCAGCTTGGCGGGGGGGCTTAATTCACCCCTCCACTTT	CASSLAGGLNSPLHF
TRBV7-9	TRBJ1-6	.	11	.	TGTGCCAGCAGCCCCTCGCTCACCCTCCACTTT	CASSPSLTLHF
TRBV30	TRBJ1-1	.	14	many	TGTGCCTGGACCCTCCGGGCTGTGGGCACTGAAGCTTTCTTT	CAWTLRAVGTEAFF
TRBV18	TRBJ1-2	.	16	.	TGTGCCAGCTCACCACCACGGACCCTGGTCAAAGGTGGCTACACCTTC	CASSPPRTLVKGGYTF
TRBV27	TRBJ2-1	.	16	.	TGTGCCAGCAGTTCCCCTTTGGGGGGCGAGGGCAATGAGCAGTTCTTC	CASSSPLGGEGNEQFF
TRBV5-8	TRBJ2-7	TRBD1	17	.	TGTGCCAGCAGCTTGTACGCCACAGGGGGATCCTTCTACGAGCAGTACTTC	CASSLYATGGSFYEQYF
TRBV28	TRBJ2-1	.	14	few	TGTGCCAGCAGGAGCGAGAGCTCCTACAATGAGCAGTTCTTC	CASRSESSYNEQFF
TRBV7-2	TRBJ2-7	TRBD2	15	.	TGTGCCAGCAGCCCAAAGGCGGGAGACCCCTACGAGCAGTACTTC	CASSPKAGDPYEQYF
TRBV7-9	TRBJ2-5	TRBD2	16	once	TGTGCCAGCAGCTCAAACCGAGCGGGGTACCAAGAGACCCAGTACTTC	CASSSNRAGYQETQYF
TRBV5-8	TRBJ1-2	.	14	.	TGTGCCAGCAGCTTGGGACAAATGGCATATGGCTACACCTTC	CASSLGQMAYGYTF
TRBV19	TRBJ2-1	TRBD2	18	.	TGTGCCAGTAGTAAAGGGACTAGCGGGATGAGCTCCTACAATGAGCAGTTCTTC	CASSKGTSGMSSYNEQFF
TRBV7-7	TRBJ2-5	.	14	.	TGTGCTAGCAGCTTAGGGGCTAGCGAGGAGACCCAGTACTTC	CASSLGASEETQYF
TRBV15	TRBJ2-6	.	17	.	TGTGCCACCAGCAGAGAGGCAGAAGGCTCTGGGGCCAACGTCCTGACTTTC	CATSREAEGSGANVLTF
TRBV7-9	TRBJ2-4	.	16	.	TGTGCCAGCAGCCTTGGCAGGGAAGGGGCCAAAAACATTCAGTACTTC	CASSLGREGAKNIQYF
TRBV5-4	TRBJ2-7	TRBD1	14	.	TGTGCCAGCAGTTCCGGGACAGGGTACGGCGAGCAGTACTTC	CASSSGTGYGEQYF
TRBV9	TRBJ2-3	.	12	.	TGTGCCAGCAGCTCCAGCACAGATACGCAGTATTTT	CASSSSTDTQYF
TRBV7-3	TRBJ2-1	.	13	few	TGTGCCAGCAGCTTTGGGAGAGGACATGAGCAGTTCTTC	CASSFGRGHEQFF
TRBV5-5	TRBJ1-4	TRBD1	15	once	TGTGCCAGCAGCCAGGGGGTAACAACTAATGAAAAACTGTTTTTT	CASSQGVTTNEKLFF
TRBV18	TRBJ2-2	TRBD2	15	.	TGTGCCACCTGCCAGTCCGGGAGGGAGACCGGGGAGCTGTTTTTT	CATCQSGRETGELFF
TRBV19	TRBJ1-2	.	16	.	TGTGCCAGTAGTATCTTCGGGGGGCCGCAGTCGAGTGGCTACACCTTC	CASSIFGGPQSSGYTF
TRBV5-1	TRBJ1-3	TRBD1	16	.	TGCGCCAGCAGCCCGGGACAGGAGTCCTCTGGAAACACCATATATTTT	CASSPGQESSGNTIYF
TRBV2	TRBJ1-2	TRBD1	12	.	TGTGCCAGCAGCGACGGACAGGGAGGCTACACCTTC	CASSDGQGGYTF
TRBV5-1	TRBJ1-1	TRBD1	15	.	TGCGCCAGCAGCGATAAGGACAGGGGTACCACTGAAGCTTTCTTT	CASSDKDRGTTEAFF
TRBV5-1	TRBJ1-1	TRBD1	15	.	TGCGCCAGCAGCTACAGGGGGGACCGGAACACTGAAGCTTTCTTT	CASSYRGDRNTEAFF
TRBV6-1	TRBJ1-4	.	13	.	TGTGCCAGCAGTGAACTAGCAAGTGAAAAACTGTTTTTT	CASSELASEKLFF
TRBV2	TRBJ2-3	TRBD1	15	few	TGTGCCAGCAGTGTTGCAGGGGGACGCACAGATACGCAGTATTTT	CASSVAGGRTDTQYF
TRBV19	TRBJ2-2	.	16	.	TGTGCCAGTAGTAGGGGGTCCCAGGGTAGCACCGGGGAGCTGTTTTTT	CASSRGSQGSTGELFF
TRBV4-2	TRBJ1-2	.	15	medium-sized	TGTGCCAGCAGCCAAGAGGCAGGGATTAACTATGGCTACACCTTC	CASSQEAGINYGYTF
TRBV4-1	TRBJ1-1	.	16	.	TGCGCCAGCAGCCAAGATAGGCGGGGAGGGTACACTGAAGCTTTCTTT	CASSQDRRGGYTEAFF
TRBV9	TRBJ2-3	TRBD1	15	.	TGTGCCAGCAGCGGACAGGGGCTTCGCACAGATACGCAGTATTTT	CASSGQGLRTDTQYF
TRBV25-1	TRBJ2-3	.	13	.	TGTGCCAGCAGTCACCAAGGGGACCATACGCAGTATTTT	CASSHQGDHTQYF
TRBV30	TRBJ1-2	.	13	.	TGTGCCTGGATGGAAACGGATCTCTATGGCTACACCTTC	CAWMETDLYGYTF
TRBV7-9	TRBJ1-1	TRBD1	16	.	TGTGCCAGCAGCAACACAGGGGTCATCGTGAACACTGAAGCTTTCTTT	CASSNTGVIVNTEAFF
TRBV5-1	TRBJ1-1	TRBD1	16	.	TGCGCCAGCCACCCGACAGGGGAAATTCGGGGAACTGAAGCTTTCTTT	CASHPTGEIRGTEAFF
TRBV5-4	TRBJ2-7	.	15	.	TGTGCCAGCAGCTTTTTTTCGGGGACCCCCTACGAGCAGTACTTC	CASSFFSGTPYEQYF
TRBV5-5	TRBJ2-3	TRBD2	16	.	TGTGCCAGCAGCTGGGGAGCGGGAGGGAGCACAGATACGCAGTATTTT	CASSWGAGGSTDTQYF
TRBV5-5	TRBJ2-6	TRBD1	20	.	TGTGCCAGCAGCTTGGCTTTCGACAGGGGGCTTGGTTCTGGGGCCAACGTCCTGACTTTC	CASSLAFDRGLGSGANVLTF
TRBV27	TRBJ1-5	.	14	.	TGTGCCAGCAGTACCCGGACGGGGAATCAGCCCCAGCATTTT	CASSTRTGNQPQHF
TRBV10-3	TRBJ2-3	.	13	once	TGTGCCATCGGCCACCAGGGTGCAGATACGCAGTATTTT	CAIGHQGADTQYF
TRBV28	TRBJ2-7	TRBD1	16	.	TGTGCCAGCAGTTTCTTAAGTATGTACAGGGGCTACGAGCAGTACTTC	CASSFLSMYRGYEQYF
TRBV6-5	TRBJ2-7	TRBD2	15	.	TGTGCCAGCAGTTACTCGGGGACTAGAGGATCCGAGCAGTACTTC	CASSYSGTRGSEQYF